The 20 T cell receptor beta chains below were found in one sample sequenced in a study of shared clonotypes between healthy human individuals. The data were produced by immunoSEQ multiplex PCR, yet TCRdb's version contains in-frame clones alone and is incomplete. The data hold 2 million to 2.5 million clones, with approximately 93% observed a single time. The sequencing input was naive CD4+ T cells from PBMCs. Sample subset: CD45RA+ positively selected. Receptors were obtained from a young man in good health. Some clones in this sample may be carry-over from other donors' samples.

This rearrangement joins TRBV18 to TRBJ2-7; 11 bases are shared with TRBD1. V lost 6 bases and J lost 2; bases outside the gene matches: 6. Germline CDR1 is KGHSH and CDR2 is LQKENI. This CDR3 is built from 15 residues. The CDR3 sequence: CASSAQGQGAYEQYF. The CDR3 nucleotides read TGTGCCAGCTCCGCCCAGGGACAGGGGGCCTACGAGCAGTACTTC.

This chain links TRBV29-1 with TRBJ1-4, with D possibly being TRBD1 (5 bases). V lost 6 bases to trimming and J lost 4 bases, with 12 bases between them. The CDR3 spans 13 residues. CDR1 is SQVTM, CDR2 ANQGSEA, per germline. CDR3 sequence reads: CSVGQGGNEKLFF. In DNA, the CDR3 is TGCAGCGTGGGGCAGGGAGGTAATGAAAAACTGTTTTTT.

This rearrangement joins TRBV6-6 to TRBJ2-1; TRBD2 matches at 8 bases. CDR3 size: 15 residues. The germline V gene encodes CDR1 MNHNY and CDR2 SVGAGI (reference sequence). Trimming cost V 5 bases and J 6 bases; bases outside gene matches: 9. The CDR3 protein is CASSPGTSDFNEQFF. The CDR3 bases are TGTGCCAGCAGTCCCGGGACTAGTGATTTCAATGAGCAGTTCTTC.

The V call is TRBV28, the J call TRBJ2-7; D might be TRBD1 (6 bases). The length of the CDR3 is 16 residues. Trimming stripped 4 bases from V and 0 bases from J, with 16 bases between. Germline loops: CDR1 MDHEN, CDR2 SYDVKM. The CDR3 nucleotides are TGTGCCAGCAGTTACACCCCGGAGGACAGCTCCTACGAGCAGTACTTC. This codes for CASSYTPEDSSYEQYF.

This clone was recorded once. The chain joins TRBV7-2 to TRBJ2-5; D is perhaps TRBD1 (5 bases). Between the trimmed V and J ends, which lost 4 bases and 2 bases, there was a span of 14 bases. CDR3 length: 15 amino acids. The germline V gene encodes CDR1 SGHTA and CDR2 FQGNSA. This CDR3 reads CASSSQLGEQETQYF. CDR3 sequence (DNA): TGTGCCAGCAGCTCCCAGCTAGGGGAACAAGAGACCCAGTACTTC. The variable domain in full, with the rest retrieved from reference TRBV7-2 and TRBJ2-5, is GAGVSQSPSNKVTEKGKDVELRCDPISGHTALYWYRQSLGQGLEFLIYFQGNSAPDKSGLPSDRFSAERTGGSVSTLTIQRTQQEDSAVYLCASSSQLGEQETQYFGPGTRLLVL.

The V gene is TRBV5-1, the J gene TRBJ1-3, with TRBD1 matching over 10 bases. This CDR3 comprises 16 residues. The germline V gene has CDR1 SGHRS and CDR2 YFSETQ. J lost 4 bases, V lost 4 bases, and 8 bases had no gene match. CDR3 sequence: CASSPRQGAAGNTIYF. The CDR3, as DNA: TGCGCCAGCAGCCCTCGACAGGGGGCGGCGGGAAACACCATATATTTT.

This sequence joins TRBV19 and TRBJ2-3; TRBD2 matches at 11 bases. Losses at the gene ends were 3 bases for V and 3 bases for J; bases not matched to a gene: 8. The CDR3 sequence is 17 residues long. CDR1 is LNHDA, CDR2 SQIVND, per germline (reference sequence). CDR3 sequence: CASSILAGGFGTDTQYF. The CDR3, as DNA: TGTGCCAGTAGTATTCTAGCGGGAGGTTTCGGTACAGATACGCAGTATTTT.

DNA of the CDR3: TGTGCCAGCAGCTTTGGTCTGACTAGCTCAGCGCAGTATTTT. Residues: CASSFGLTSSAQYF. This chain links TRBV7-2 with TRBJ2-3; 7 bases match TRBD2. In germline, CDR1 is SGHTA, CDR2 FQGNSA. Trimming cost V 3 bases and J 10 bases; bases outside gene matches: 10. There are 14 residues in the CDR3.

The chain joins TRBV10-3 to TRBJ2-1; D ambiguous. CDR3 length equals 16 residues. The V gene's germline CDR1 is ENHRY and CDR2 SYGVKD. V was clipped by 1 base and J by 0 bases, with 10 bases between them. The DNA for the CDR3 is TGTGCCATCAGTGAGTTCGATCGTGCCTCCTACAATGAGCAGTTCTTC. Its protein is CAISEFDRASYNEQFF.

The gene calls are TRBV5-1 and TRBJ2-1; 8 nucleotides line up with TRBD2. CDR1 is SGHRS and CDR2 is YFSETQ in the germline V gene. The CDR3 is 15 residues long. The J segment lost 8 bases and the V segment lost 2 bases, leaving 9 bases of the junction unmatched. This CDR3 reads CASSFLAGGGDEQFF. The CDR3 DNA follows: TGCGCCAGCAGCTTCTTGGCGGGAGGTGGTGATGAGCAGTTCTTC. Filled out from reference TRBV5-1 and TRBJ2-1, the complete variable domain reads KAGVTQTPRYLIKTRGQQVTLSCSPISGHRSVSWYQQTPGQGLQFLFEYFSETQRNKGNFPGRFSGRQFSNSRSEMNVSTLELGDSALYLCASSFLAGGGDEQFFGPGTRLTVL.

The chain combines TRBV28 with TRBJ2-5, with D unresolved. Germline V gives CDR1 MDHEN, CDR2 SYDVKM. CDR3 length: 12 amino acids. Deletions cut 10 bases from V and 7 bases from J, with 16 bases between. The CDR3: CATNPPGGTQYF. CDR3 nucleotide sequence: TGTGCCACCAACCCGCCAGGCGGGACCCAGTACTTC.

The chain has TRBV5-8 and TRBJ2-1; 7 bases are shared with TRBD2. Losses at the gene ends were 2 bases for V and 8 bases for J; bases not matched to a gene: 4. Germline values: CDR1 SGHTS, CDR2 YDEGEE. The CDR3 spans 13 residues. The CDR3 reads CASSFLAGYEQFF. DNA of the CDR3: TGTGCCAGCAGCTTTTTAGCGGGCTATGAGCAGTTCTTC. The full variable domain, with the rest looked up from reference TRBV5-8 and TRBJ2-1, is EAGVTQSPTHLIKTRGQQATLRCSPISGHTSVYWYQQALGLGLQFLLWYDEGEERNRGNFPPRFSGRQFPNYSSELNVNALELEDSALYLCASSFLAGYEQFFGPGTRLTVL.

This chain links TRBV6-5 with TRBJ2-1; the D is unclear. This CDR3 is 14 amino acids long. Germline V gives CDR1 MNHEY, CDR2 SVGAGI. Between the trimmed V and J ends, which lost 0 bases and 11 bases, there was a span of 14 bases. The CDR3 nucleotides read TGTGCCAGCAGTTACTCGACTTCGGGTCGAAAGCAGTTCTTC. This translates into CASSYSTSGRKQFF.

This chain links TRBV7-3 with TRBJ2-1, with D hard to call. The CDR3 loop spans 13 amino acids. Germline lookup yields CDR1 SGHTA and CDR2 FQGTGA. V lost 4 bases to trimming and J lost 4 bases, with 8 bases between them. CDR3 protein: CASSSGHYNEQFF. CDR3 in DNA: TGTGCCAGCAGCTCCGGCCATTACAATGAGCAGTTCTTC.

This clone occurred once. V gene TRBV4-3 combines with J gene TRBJ1-6, with D unclear. Per germline, CDR1 LGHNA and CDR2 YSLEER. The CDR3 covers 16 residues. Trimming took off 0 bases at V and 7 bases at J, with 13 bases between the two ends. The CDR3 nucleotides read TGCGCCAGCAGCCAAGACCCAGGCCTCTGGAATTCACCCCTCCACTTT. Amino acid sequence: CASSQDPGLWNSPLHF.

The V gene is TRBV6-5, the J gene TRBJ1-1; 11 nucleotides align to TRBD1. In germline, CDR1 is MNHEY, CDR2 SVGAGI. The CDR3 consists of 14 residues. Trimming cost V 6 bases and J 5 bases; bases outside gene matches: 5. The CDR3 DNA follows: TGTGCCAGCAGAGTGGACAGGGGGCGGACTGAAGCTTTCTTT. Protein product: CASRVDRGRTEAFF.

V is TRBV6-1 and J is TRBJ2-2, with 9 bases aligning to TRBD1. Germline V gives CDR1 MNHNS, CDR2 SASEGT. This CDR3 comprises 13 residues. The ends lost 7 bases at V and 7 bases at J; junction bases unmatched: 4. The CDR3, as DNA: TGTGCCAGCATGTACAGGGGGCTCGGGGAGCTGTTTTTT. Encoded protein: CASMYRGLGELFF.

About this clone itself: Other DNA sequences in this specimen translate into the identical CDR3. CDR3 region: CSVAGRGTDTQYF. In nucleotides, the CDR3 is TGCAGCGTTGCCGGCAGAGGCACAGATACGCAGTATTTT. The chain recombines TRBV29-1 with TRBJ2-3; D not resolved. This CDR3 spans 13 amino acids. Germline values: CDR1 SQVTM, CDR2 ANQGSEA. Deletions cut 4 bases from V and 1 base from J, with 9 bases between.

The rearrangement links TRBV4-3 to TRBJ1-3, with TRBD1 as a possible D gene (5 bases). Trimming shortened V by 0 bases and J by 1 base, and 10 bases separated the two germline ends. This CDR3 comprises 16 residues. Germline CDR1 LGHNA, CDR2 YSLEER. The CDR3 region has the DNA TGCGCCAGCAGCCAAGATTGGCCAGGGTCTGGAAACACCATATATTTT. Protein sequence: CASSQDWPGSGNTIYF.

This chain uses TRBV5-4 with TRBJ1-2; possible D gene TRBD1, 5 bases. This CDR3 has 18 residues. The germline V gene has CDR1 SGHNT and CDR2 YYREEE (reference sequence). V shed 3 bases and J shed 5 bases, with 26 bases lying between them. Here the CDR3 reads CASSSVGGGFLDFYGYTF. The CDR3 nucleotides read TGTGCCAGCAGCTCCGTGGGGGGTGGTTTCCTTGACTTTTATGGCTACACCTTC.